A single sample is the source of the 28 T cell receptor beta chains below, sequenced in a study of T-cell memory formation after mild COVID-19. TCRdb itself ran the 5' RACE reads through MiXCR, one entry per CDR3 protein. The sample holds fewer than 250,000 distinct CDR3 sequences, about 16% seen once. The specimen sequenced was PBMCs or a T cell subset sorted from them (not recorded which). Receptors were obtained from an adult woman who had mild COVID-19 (a few samples of this study predate the infection). Cell type and time point are not known.

In this sample, this clonotype turned up many times. The V gene is TRBV27, the J gene TRBJ2-1, with D perhaps matching TRBD2 (6 bases). CDR1 and CDR2 from the germline V gene are MNHEY and SMNVEV (reference sequence). CDR3 size: 15 residues. Deletions cut 6 bases from V and 5 bases from J, with 17 bases between. The CDR3 here is CASRYGGSFNNEQFF. The CDR3 nucleotides read TGTGCCAGCAGATATGGAGGGTCCTTTAACAATGAGCAGTTCTTC.

Notes on this clonotype: The junction does not match germline at one end; this may be a read error. The CDR3 region has the DNA TGCCGGACAGGGCGGGCTGAAGCTTTCTTT. Translating gives CRTGRAEAFF. The gene calls are TRBV28 and TRBJ1-1, with 8 bases lining up with TRBD1. Germline assignment: CDR1 MDHEN and CDR2 SYDVKM. This CDR3 is 10 amino acids long.

V gene TRBV15 combines with J gene TRBJ2-5, with D possibly being TRBD1 (6 bases). Germline V lookup: CDR1 LNHNV, CDR2 YYDKDF (reference sequence). Between the trimmed V and J ends, which lost 5 bases and 3 bases, there was a span of 13 bases. The CDR3 runs 14 residues. The DNA for the CDR3 is TGTGCCACCAGCCAAGTGGACAGAAAAGAGACCCAGTACTTC. This encodes CATSQVDRKETQYF.

In this sample, this clonotype turned up a few times. The chain's CDR3 is CASSSPDGREQYF. The CDR3 nucleotides are TGTGCCAGCAGCTCCCCGGATGGGCGTGAGCAGTACTTC. The genes are TRBV7-9 and TRBJ2-7, with D unresolved. Germline V gene lookup returns CDR1 SEHNR and CDR2 FQNEAQ (reference sequence). There are 13 residues in the CDR3. Trimming left V 4 bases short and J 7 bases short, with 14 bases between.

V is TRBV5-1 and J is TRBJ2-1; D is uncertain. Trimming shortened V by 1 base and J by 9 bases, and 5 bases separated the two germline ends. CDR1 SGHRS and CDR2 YFSETQ come from the germline V gene. CDR3 length equals 11 residues. DNA of the CDR3: TGCGCCAGCAGCTTGATCACTGAGCAGTTCTTC. This sequence encodes CASSLITEQFF.

The chain carries TRBV6-2 or TRBV6-3 and TRBJ2-1; 14 bases line up with TRBD2. The length of the CDR3 is 16 residues. V shed 10 bases and J 0 bases; nucleotides not matched to a gene: 5. The germline V gene encodes CDR1 MNHEY and CDR2 SVGEGT. The CDR3 DNA follows: TGTGCCACACAAGGGACTAGCGGGAGCTCCTACAATGAGCAGTTCTTC. This encodes CATQGTSGSSYNEQFF.

CDR3 coding DNA: TGTGCCAGCAGTGAAGAGGGGGGACACAACACTGAAGCTTTCTTT. Amino acid sequence: CASSEEGGHNTEAFF. The chain links TRBV6-1 to TRBJ1-1; maybe TRBD1 (6 bases). CDR3 size: 15 residues. The V end lost 1 base, the J end lost 2 bases, and 11 bases lay between the germline ends. CDR1 is MNHNS, CDR2 SASEGT, per germline.

Here the CDR3 reads CASSRRTGSTGELFF. CDR3 nucleotide sequence: TGTGCCAGCAGCCGACGGACAGGGAGCACCGGGGAGCTGTTTTTT. The chain uses TRBV7-2 and TRBJ2-2; 8 bases agree with TRBD1. The CDR3 sequence is 15 residues long. Germline CDR1 and CDR2: SGHTA and FQGNSA. Losses at the gene ends were 5 bases for V and 4 bases for J; bases not matched to a gene: 6.

This clonotype was seen ten or more times. The V gene is TRBV5-1, the J gene TRBJ2-1; D not certain. Trimming removed 0 bases from V and 3 bases from J, with 7 bases in between. From germline, CDR1 is SGHRS and CDR2 YFSETQ. CDR3 length equals 14 residues. The DNA for the CDR3 is TGCGCCAGCAGCTTGGGGCAGATCTACAATGAGCAGTTCTTC. This encodes CASSLGQIYNEQFF.

The rearrangement joins TRBV4-1 to TRBJ2-6; 7 bases agree with TRBD1. The germline CDR1 and CDR2 sequences are MGHRA and YSYEKL. The CDR3 is made up of 17 amino acids. The V and J ends lost 4 bases and 3 bases, in that order; junction bases with no gene match: 9. CDR3 coding DNA: TGCGCCAGCAGCCGCCTTCTAGGGGGCGGTGGGGCCAACGTCCTGACTTTC. The encoded protein is CASSRLLGGGGANVLTF.

The chain employs TRBV29-1 and TRBJ1-1; the match to TRBD1 covers 9 bases. The germline CDR1 and CDR2 sequences are SQVTM and ANQGSEA. CDR3 size: 14 residues. V was clipped by 7 bases and J by 1 base; unmatched bases: 7. The CDR3 region has the DNA TGCAGCGCTAGGACAGGGGCGGCGAACACTGAAGCTTTCTTT. Protein product: CSARTGAANTEAFF.

This clonotype was seen ten or more times. The chain employs TRBV5-1 and TRBJ1-6; D is uncertain. The CDR3 runs to 15 residues. V was clipped by 4 bases and J by 4 bases, with 12 bases between them. Germline CDR1 SGHRS, CDR2 YFSETQ. In DNA form, the CDR3 reads TGCGCCAGCAGCGACCAGTCAGCTTATAATTCACCCCTCCACTTT. This gives the protein CASSDQSAYNSPLHF.

The chain joins TRBV20-1 to TRBJ2-7; D is tentatively TRBD1 or TRBD2 (5 bases each). The CDR3 runs to 13 residues. V was shortened by 5 bases and J by 4 bases, with 15 bases between the two germline ends. The germline CDR1 and CDR2 sequences are DFQATT and SNEGSKA (reference sequence). The DNA of the CDR3 is TGCAGTGCTGCCGGGGCCAGACTGTACGAGCAGTACTTC. It yields the protein CSAAGARLYEQYF.

The sample holds a few counts of this clonotype. This chain uses TRBV6-5 with TRBJ1-3; the D is unclear. Germline CDR1 and CDR2: MNHEY and SVGAGI. The CDR3 has 16 amino acids. V was shortened by 0 bases and J by 0 bases, with 9 bases between the two germline ends. Here the CDR3 DNA reads TGTGCCAGCAGTTACTCGTGGCAAAGCTCTGGAAACACCATATATTTT. This sequence encodes CASSYSWQSSGNTIYF.

The sample holds a few counts of this clonotype. This chain joins TRBV7-3 and TRBJ2-3; 7 bases match TRBD2. Trimming at V came to 1 base and at J to 0 bases, leaving 7 bases not matched to a gene. The CDR3 sequence is 17 residues long. Germline lookup yields CDR1 SGHTA and CDR2 FQGTGA. The CDR3 reads CASSLSPLRGSTDTQYF. CDR3 bases: TGTGCCAGCAGCTTAAGTCCCTTGCGGGGGAGCACAGATACGCAGTATTTT.

This clonotype was observed a few times. J is TRBJ2-2 and V is TRBV6-5; D perhaps matches TRBD1 (6 bases). This CDR3 region has 17 residues. The ends were cut back, 0 bases at V and 0 bases at J, with 11 bases in the middle. Germline CDR1 and CDR2: MNHEY and SVGAGI. In DNA, the CDR3 is TGTGCCAGCAGTTACTCAGGACAGCGTACGAACACCGGGGAGCTGTTTTTT. Protein product: CASSYSGQRTNTGELFF.

The J gene is TRBJ2-6, the V gene TRBV6-5; D might be TRBD1 (6 bases). Germline V gene lookup returns CDR1 MNHEY and CDR2 SVGAGI. The CDR3 has 15 residues. V was pared by 7 bases and J by 0 bases, with 10 bases between. CDR3 amino acids: CASMGASSGANVLTF. CDR3 coding DNA: TGTGCCAGCATGGGGGCGAGCTCTGGGGCCAACGTCCTGACTTTC.

Only one count was recorded for this clonotype. The V and J genes are TRBV3-1 and TRBJ2-1; D unclear. Per germline, CDR1 LGHDT and CDR2 YNNKEL (reference sequence). This CDR3 comprises 16 residues. V was clipped by 0 bases and J by 0 bases, with 9 bases between them. The CDR3 nucleotides are TGTGCCAGCAGCCAAGATAACTACTACTCCTACAATGAGCAGTTCTTC. As protein: CASSQDNYYSYNEQFF.

The rearrangement uses TRBV9 and TRBJ2-2; D not resolved. The CDR3 length is 16 residues. Germline values: CDR1 SGDLS, CDR2 YYNGEE. The V gene lost 0 bases and the J gene lost 1 base, with 10 bases spanning the gap. The CDR3 loop reads CASSVGLRQNTGELFF. CDR3 DNA sequence: TGTGCCAGCAGCGTAGGTTTGCGGCAGAACACCGGGGAGCTGTTTTTT.

The chain combines TRBV5-1 with TRBJ1-1; D unresolved. Germline V gene sequence: CDR1 SGHRS, CDR2 YFSETQ. The CDR3 extends over 14 amino acids. V was pared by 0 bases and J by 6 bases, with 12 bases between. For the CDR3, the DNA is TGCGCCAGCAGCTTGGCTCTAGGTGCCCCTGAAGCTTTCTTT. This sequence encodes CASSLALGAPEAFF.

This chain uses TRBV5-1 with TRBJ1-5, with unresolved D. V lost 4 bases and J 4 bases, leaving 9 bases between the germline ends. Germline assignment: CDR1 SGHRS and CDR2 YFSETQ. There are 13 residues in the CDR3. As DNA, the CDR3 is TGCGCCAGCAGCCCCGGGGAAAATCAGCCCCAGCATTTT. Its translation is CASSPGENQPQHF.

This clonotype was seen a few times. The J gene is TRBJ1-1, the V gene TRBV25-1; no clear D. Germline lookup yields CDR1 MGHDK and CDR2 SYGVNS. The CDR3 length is 12 residues. The V and J ends lost 4 bases and 0 bases respectively, with 3 bases between them. CDR3 DNA sequence: TGTGCCAGCAGTGCGGTGAACACTGAAGCTTTCTTT. It is translated as CASSAVNTEAFF. The complete variable domain, with remaining parts taken from reference TRBV25-1 and TRBJ1-1, reads EADIYQTPRYLVIGTGKKITLECSQTMGHDKMYWYQQDPGMELHLIHYSYGVNSTEKGDLSSESTVSRIRTEHFPLTLESARPSHTSQYLCASSAVNTEAFFGQGTRLTVV.

The V call is TRBV18, the J call TRBJ1-5, with 8 bases identical to TRBD1. The V gene's germline CDR1 is KGHSH and CDR2 LQKENI. This CDR3 has 14 residues. Unmatched junction bases numbered 5, after V lost 3 bases and J lost 7 bases. CDR3 sequence: CASSPIQGEQPQHF. The CDR3 DNA is TGTGCCAGCTCACCTATACAGGGGGAACAGCCCCAGCATTTT.

CDR3 sequence: CASRLDQVRDTQYF. The CDR3 bases are TGTGCCAGCAGACTGGACCAGGTGCGGGATACGCAGTATTTT. The J gene is TRBJ2-3, the V gene TRBV6-5; D remains unclear. V lost 6 bases and J 6 bases, leaving 16 bases between the germline ends. Germline-derived CDR1 and CDR2 are MNHEY and SVGAGI. The CDR3 is 14 amino acids.

This clonotype came up a few times. The chain carries TRBV7-8 and TRBJ2-2; 7 nucleotides match TRBD1. This CDR3 has 16 residues. After removal of 6 bases from V and 2 bases from J, the junction contained 9 bases not matched to a gene. CDR1 SGHVS and CDR2 FQNEAQ come from the germline V gene. This CDR3 reads CASSLTGTVNTGELFF. In DNA, the CDR3 is TGTGCCAGCAGTTTAACAGGGACAGTTAACACCGGGGAGCTGTTTTTT.

This clonotype was found a few times. V is TRBV20-1 and J is TRBJ2-7; 10 bases match TRBD2. Trimming removed 6 bases from V and 9 bases from J; junction bases left unmatched: 11. The germline V gene encodes CDR1 DFQATT and CDR2 SNEGSKA (reference sequence). The CDR3 length is 13 residues. CDR3 region: CSASPGLANPQYF. CDR3 nucleotides: TGCAGTGCGAGCCCGGGACTAGCGAACCCGCAGTACTTC.

The CDR3 nucleotides read TGCGCCAGCAGCCAAGAACGTCTCTCAGAGACCCAGTACTTC. As protein: CASSQERLSETQYF. The rearrangement uses TRBV4-3 and TRBJ2-5; D not resolved. Per the germline V gene, CDR1 is LGHNA and CDR2 is YSLEER. The CDR3 consists of 14 residues. Deletions cut 0 bases from V and 4 bases from J, with 9 bases between.

V is TRBV7-9 and J is TRBJ1-1; D is ambiguous. Germline lookup yields CDR1 SEHNR and CDR2 FQNEAQ (reference sequence). The CDR3 totals 12 residues. V lost 3 bases to trimming and J lost 1 base, with 3 bases between them. CDR3 amino acids: CASSFSNTEAFF. CDR3 nucleotide sequence: TGTGCCAGCAGCTTCTCGAACACTGAAGCTTTCTTT.